A single sample gave rise to the 5 T cell receptor beta chains below, sequenced in a study of T cells in localized non-small cell lung cancer (dated by TCRdb to the early 2020s). Preparation of the library involved the immunoSEQ multiplex PCR assay. TCRdb stores this immuneACCESS table with in-frame sequences only. Part of the clones is absent; in the studies checked, under half of the shortfall reflects unresolved V genes, and no reason is known for the rest. For this sample there are approximately 150,000 clones; about 90% appear just once. The top ten clones comprise 1.7% of the sample. The source was peripheral blood, collected before any cancer treatment. These receptors all come from a female donor of 60 years or more with stage I lung adenocarcinoma.

The chain links TRBV27 to TRBJ2-5, with D perhaps matching TRBD1 (5 bases). Trimming cost V 3 bases and J 4 bases, with 12 bases left between them. This CDR3 has 14 amino acids. Germline values: CDR1 MNHEY, CDR2 SMNVEV (reference sequence). The DNA of the CDR3 is TGTGCCAGCAGTTTGACAGTTGGACCAGAGACCCAGTACTTC. It is translated as CASSLTVGPETQYF.

The rearrangement uses TRBV7-8 and TRBJ2-2, with a weak D call TRBD1 (5 bases). Germline V gene lookup returns CDR1 SGHVS and CDR2 FQNEAQ. Deletions cut 5 bases from V and 4 bases from J, with 11 bases between. The CDR3 length is 14 residues. The CDR3 DNA is TGTGCCAGCAGCCGTCCAGGGTTCACCGGGGAGCTGTTTTTT. Translated: CASSRPGFTGELFF.

V gene TRBV7-2 combines with J gene TRBJ1-2, with D possibly TRBD1 on 6 matching bases. The ends were cut back, 4 bases at V and 5 bases at J, with 11 bases in the middle. This CDR3 comprises 13 residues. Germline V gene data show CDR1 as SGHTA and CDR2 as FQGNSA. The CDR3 DNA reads TGTGCCAGCAGCTCTGGACAGCATTATGGCTACACCTTC. Its translation: CASSSGQHYGYTF.

The genes are TRBV5-1 and TRBJ2-7, with D perhaps assigned TRBD1 or TRBD2 (6 bases each). Germline-derived CDR1 and CDR2 are SGHRS and YFSETQ. V was clipped by 4 bases and J by 2 bases, with 10 bases between them. CDR3 length: 13 residues. The CDR3 DNA reads as TGCGCCAGCAGCAGGGGGGCCCCCTACGAGCAGTACTTC. Translating it yields CASSRGAPYEQYF.

This chain links TRBV18 with TRBJ2-7; TRBD2 aligns across 11 bases. CDR1 and CDR2 (germline): KGHSH, LQKENI. This CDR3 spans 15 amino acids. Unmatched junction bases numbered 6, after V lost 4 bases and J lost 4 bases. DNA of the CDR3: TGTGCCAGCTCACTTTCTAGCGGGAGGCAATACGAGCAGTACTTC. Translated: CASSLSSGRQYEQYF.